Shown below are 5 T cell receptor beta chains from a single sample sequenced in a study of T cells after yellow fever vaccination. TCRdb itself ran the 5' RACE reads through MiXCR, one entry per CDR3 protein. The sample lists approximately 300,000 distinct CDR3 sequences; 6.5% to 8.5% were seen once. Sequencing was performed on PBMCs, taken approximately 40 days after the first yellow fever vaccination. These receptors all come from a man aged 18 to 29 who received the YFV17D yellow fever vaccine.

V and J are TRBV20-1 and TRBJ1-2, with TRBD1 as a possible D gene (6 bases). The germline gives CDR1 DFQATT, CDR2 SNEGSKA (reference sequence). Between the trimmed V and J ends, which lost 0 bases and 4 bases, there was a span of 18 bases. There are 16 residues in the CDR3. The CDR3 loop reads CSARDTAQGRSYGYTF. The CDR3 bases are TGCAGTGCTAGAGATACGGCCCAGGGGCGCAGCTATGGCTACACCTTC.

The chain employs TRBV7-9 and TRBJ2-1, with D unclear. In germline, CDR1 is SEHNR, CDR2 FQNEAQ (reference sequence). The germline V and J ends were trimmed by 2 bases and 0 bases, with 8 bases remaining between them. The CDR3 length is 15 residues. CDR3 nucleotides: TGTGCCAGCAGCTTACTGCAGAGCTCCTACAATGAGCAGTTCTTC. Protein: CASSLLQSSYNEQFF.

The genes are TRBV29-1 and TRBJ1-2; tentatively, D is TRBD1 (6 bases). The V gene's germline CDR1 is SQVTM and CDR2 ANQGSEA. This CDR3 contains 11 residues. V lost 7 bases, J lost 4 bases, and 10 bases lay in between. The CDR3 nucleotides read TGCAGCGCCAGGGGCGGCTATGGCTACACCTTC. It encodes CSARGGYGYTF.

The V gene is TRBV5-1, the J gene TRBJ1-2, with 7 positions matching TRBD1. The CDR3 has 13 amino acids. V lost 2 bases, J lost 8 bases, and 6 bases stayed unmatched. The germline V gene has CDR1 SGHRS and CDR2 YFSETQ. The CDR3 DNA reads TGCGCCAGCAGCTTTCTGGCAGGGGGAGGCTACACCTTC. Translated, it gives CASSFLAGGGYTF. Full variable domain (rest looked up from reference TRBV5-1 and TRBJ1-2): KAGVTQTPRYLIKTRGQQVTLSCSPISGHRSVSWYQQTPGQGLQFLFEYFSETQRNKGNFPGRFSGRQFSNSRSEMNVSTLELGDSALYLCASSFLAGGGYTFGSGTRLTVV.

This clonotype was counted a few times. The rearrangement joins TRBV7-2 to TRBJ1-1; D is uncertain. The CDR3 has 11 residues. Looked up from germline, CDR1 is SGHTA and CDR2 is FQGNSA. The germline V and J ends were trimmed by 4 bases and 4 bases, with 4 bases remaining between them. The CDR3 DNA is TGTGCCAGCAGCTCCTTCACTGAAGCTTTCTTT. Its translation: CASSSFTEAFF.